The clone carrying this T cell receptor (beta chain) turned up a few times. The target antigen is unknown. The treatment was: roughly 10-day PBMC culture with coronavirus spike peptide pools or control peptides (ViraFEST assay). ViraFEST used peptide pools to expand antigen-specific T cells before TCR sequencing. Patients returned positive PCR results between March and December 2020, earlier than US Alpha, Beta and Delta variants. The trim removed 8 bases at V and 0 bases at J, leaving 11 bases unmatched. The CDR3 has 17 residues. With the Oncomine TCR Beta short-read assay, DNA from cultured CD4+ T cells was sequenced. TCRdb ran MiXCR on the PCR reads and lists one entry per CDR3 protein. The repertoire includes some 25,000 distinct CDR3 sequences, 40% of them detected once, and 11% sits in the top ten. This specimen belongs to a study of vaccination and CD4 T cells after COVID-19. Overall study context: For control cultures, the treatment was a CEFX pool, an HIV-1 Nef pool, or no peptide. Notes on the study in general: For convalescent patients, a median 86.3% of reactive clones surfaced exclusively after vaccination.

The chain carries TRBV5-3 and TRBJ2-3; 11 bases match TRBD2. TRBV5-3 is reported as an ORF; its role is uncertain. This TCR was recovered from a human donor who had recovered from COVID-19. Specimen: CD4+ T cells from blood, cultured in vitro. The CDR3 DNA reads TGTGCCAGCAGCAGGGGGTGGACTAGCGGGAGCACAGATACGCAGTATTTT. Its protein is CASSRGWTSGSTDTQYF.